The 7 T cell receptor beta chains reported below all come from one sample, sequenced in a study of T cell responses to AZD1222 COVID-19 vaccine. Sequencing used immunoSEQ multiplex PCR; TCRdb keeps in-frame clones, though not all of them. The sample shows tens of thousands of clones, 65% to 90% of them seen only once. Sequenced material: peripheral blood, taken on day 0 of AZD1222 vaccination. The receptors were gathered from an adult in good health.

This chain links TRBV30 with TRBJ1-2; TRBD1 agrees at 8 bases. The V gene's germline CDR1 is GTSNPN and CDR2 SVGIG (reference sequence). V trimming: 4 bases; J trimming: 3 bases; junction bases outside the gene matches: 10. The CDR3 sequence is 15 residues long. CDR3 nucleotides: TGTGCCTGGACCAAGGACAGGGTGAGGGACTATGGCTACACCTTC. Translation gives CAWTKDRVRDYGYTF.

The rearrangement links TRBV5-8 to TRBJ1-4, with D uncertain. V was cut by 2 bases and J by 0 bases, with 8 bases left in between. Germline V CDR1 and CDR2: SGHTS, YDEGEE. The CDR3 covers 15 residues. The CDR3 protein is CASSLEESTNEKLFF. In DNA, the CDR3 is TGTGCCAGCAGCTTAGAGGAATCAACTAATGAAAAACTGTTTTTT.

This clone was seen a few times. The chain couples TRBV12-5 to TRBJ1-4, with a tentative D call TRBD1 (6 bases). The CDR3 sequence is 17 residues long. V lost 3 bases and J 10 bases, leaving 24 bases between the germline ends. Germline CDR1 LGHNT, CDR2 FRNRAP. The CDR3 sequence: CASGFWPPIAEGVKLFF. In DNA, the CDR3 is TGTGCTAGTGGTTTCTGGCCGCCGATTGCCGAGGGGGTAAAACTGTTTTTT.

The V gene is TRBV27, the J gene TRBJ2-1; D tentatively fits TRBD1 or TRBD2 (5 bases each). Germline CDR1 is MNHEY and CDR2 is SMNVEV (reference sequence). V was clipped by 6 bases and J by 8 bases, with 23 bases between them. The CDR3 is 16 residues long. The CDR3 loop reads CASSYIGQGAEDEQFF. CDR3 coding DNA: TGTGCCAGCAGCTATATCGGGCAGGGAGCAGAGGATGAGCAGTTCTTC.

This clone was recorded a few times. The CDR3 bases are TGTGCCAGCAGTTACGCCGGGACAGGGCTCAATGAGCAGTTCTTC. It codes for CASSYAGTGLNEQFF. The chain couples TRBV6-5 to TRBJ2-1; 9 nucleotides match TRBD1. The V gene end was trimmed by 2 bases and the J gene end by 6 bases; junction bases not matched to a gene: 5. Germline V gene sequence: CDR1 MNHEY, CDR2 SVGAGI. CDR3 length: 15 residues.

This clone appeared a single time. This sequence joins TRBV18 and TRBJ1-6; 7 bases are shared with TRBD1. V dropped 3 bases and J dropped 3; count of bases not matched to a gene: 11. Germline V gives CDR1 KGHSH, CDR2 LQKENI. The CDR3 is made up of 18 amino acids. The CDR3 region is CASSPRPGGKDYNSPLHF. In DNA form, the CDR3 reads TGTGCCAGCTCACCCCGGCCAGGGGGGAAAGACTATAATTCACCCCTCCACTTT.

This clone was seen a handful of times. The V and J genes are TRBV5-1 and TRBJ2-1; 8 bases fit TRBD2. This CDR3 is 15 amino acids long. Germline V gene sequence: CDR1 SGHRS, CDR2 YFSETQ. With V trimmed by 1 base and J by 2 bases, 2 bases remained unmatched. CDR3 protein: CASSLTGGAYNEQFF. The CDR3, as DNA: TGCGCCAGCAGCTTGACCGGGGGGGCCTACAATGAGCAGTTCTTC.